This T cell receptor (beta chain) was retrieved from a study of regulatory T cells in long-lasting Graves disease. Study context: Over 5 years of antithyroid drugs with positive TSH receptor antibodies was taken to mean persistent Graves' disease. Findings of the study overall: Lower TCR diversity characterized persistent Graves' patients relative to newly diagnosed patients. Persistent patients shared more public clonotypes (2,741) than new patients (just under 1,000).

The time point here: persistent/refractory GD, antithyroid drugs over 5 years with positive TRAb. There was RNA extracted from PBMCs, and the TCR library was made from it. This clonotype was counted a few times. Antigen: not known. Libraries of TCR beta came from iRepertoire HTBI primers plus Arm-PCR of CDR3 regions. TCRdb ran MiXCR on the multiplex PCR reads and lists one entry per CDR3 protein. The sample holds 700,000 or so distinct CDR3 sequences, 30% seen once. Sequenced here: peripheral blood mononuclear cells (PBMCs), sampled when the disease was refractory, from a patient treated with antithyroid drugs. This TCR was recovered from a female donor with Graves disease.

The CDR3 DNA reads as TGCAGCGTTGAGAGAATGAAGAGTGGCTACACCTTC. Translated, it gives CSVERMKSGYTF. The rearrangement links TRBV29-1 to TRBJ1-2; D is uncertain. This CDR3 has 12 amino acids. CDR1 is SQVTM, CDR2 ANQGSEA, per germline. Trimming shortened V by 3 bases and J by 7 bases, and 12 bases separated the two germline ends.